These T cell receptor beta chains were read from a single sample in a study of memory CD4+ T cells and cytomegalovirus serostatus. TCRdb's table, derived via immunoSEQ multiplex PCR, lists solely in-frame clones and lacks some. Among around 88,000 clones, around 80% were seen once, and the ten largest hold approximately 4%. Sequencing used memory CD4+ T cells from blood. The receptors come from an adult in good health and CMV-seropositive. Each CDR3 is given with its conserved first and last residue. The D gene is left open where the match is weak. Size is omitted from some rows. Given values are once, few, many or a class for expanded clones.

V gene	clone size	J gene	D gene	CDR3 DNA	CDR3 protein
TRBV28	-	TRBJ2-1	-	TGTGCCAGCAGTTTAGGCGGGTTCGCCTACAATGAGCAGTTCTTC	CASSLGGFAYNEQFF
TRBV7-2	few	TRBJ2-1	TRBD2	TGTGCCAGCAGCGTTCCGGGACTAGCGGGAGGGGGTGAGCAGTTCTTC	CASSVPGLAGGGEQFF
TRBV5-4	-	TRBJ2-1	TRBD1	TGTGCCAGCAGCACGACAGGGTACAATGAGCAGTTCTTC	CASSTTGYNEQFF
TRBV5-1	-	TRBJ1-2	TRBD1	TGCGCCAGCAGCTTAGGGGGCGCTGGCTACACCTTC	CASSLGGAGYTF
TRBV5-4	-	TRBJ2-5	TRBD2	TGTGCCAGCAGCCCCGCGCTAGCGGGAGTCCGAGAGACCCAGTACTTC	CASSPALAGVRETQYF
TRBV7-2	-	TRBJ2-5	-	TGTGCCAGCAGCTTAGCGTCAGGGACACAAGAGACCCAGTACTTC	CASSLASGTQETQYF
TRBV9	-	TRBJ1-3	-	TGTGCCAGCAGCCCCCAGACCCTCGTCTCATCTGGAAACACCATATATTTT	CASSPQTLVSSGNTIYF
TRBV6-6	-	TRBJ1-5	TRBD1	TGTGCCAGCAGTTACCAGGGGGACCAGCCCCAGCATTTT	CASSYQGDQPQHF
TRBV7-2	-	TRBJ2-7	-	TGTGCCAGCAGCTTAGCATCGGGACAACCATACGAGCAGTACTTC	CASSLASGQPYEQYF
TRBV28	-	TRBJ2-7	TRBD1	TGTGCCAGCGGGGACAGGTTTTCCTACGAGCAGTACTTC	CASGDRFSYEQYF
TRBV10-2	-	TRBJ2-7	-	TGCGCCAGCAGCCCCGACTGGGCCGGGGGATCCTACGAGCAGTACTTC	CASSPDWAGGSYEQYF
TRBV27	-	TRBJ2-3	TRBD2	TGTGCCAGCGCGGGAGGCAACACAGATACGCAGTATTTT	CASAGGNTDTQYF
TRBV19	-	TRBJ2-7	-	TGTGCCAGTACGTCCACCACAGGGTCCGAGCAGTACTTC	CASTSTTGSEQYF
TRBV5-4	-	TRBJ2-7	TRBD1	TGTGCCAGCAGCAACGGACAGGACCGTCTTTTCTACTTC	CASSNGQDRLFYF
TRBV19	-	TRBJ2-6	-	TGTGCCAGTAGTATTAATCGTTACAGCGCAGACTCTGGGGCCAACGTCCTGACTTTC	CASSINRYSADSGANVLTF
TRBV5-1	-	TRBJ1-1	-	TGCGCCAGCAGCTTGTCAGGGGTCGACACTGAAGCTTTCTTT	CASSLSGVDTEAFF
TRBV7-2	-	TRBJ2-7	TRBD1	TGTGCCAGCAGCTTTGGGACAGGGACCTACGAGCAGTACTTC	CASSFGTGTYEQYF
TRBV28	-	TRBJ2-3	TRBD2	TGTGCCAGCAGTCCACCTGGCGCGGGAGGATCAGATACGCAGTATTTT	CASSPPGAGGSDTQYF
TRBV7-9	-	TRBJ1-3	-	TGTGCCAGCGACGGGTCCGGAAACACCATATATTTT	CASDGSGNTIYF
TRBV7-9	-	TRBJ1-2	TRBD1	TGTGCCAGCAGCTTAATGCAGGGGGCTGACTATGGCTACACCTTC	CASSLMQGADYGYTF
TRBV18	-	TRBJ1-4	-	TGTGCCAGCTCCCGCGCGAGTGAAAAACTGTTTTTT	CASSRASEKLFF
TRBV4-2	-	TRBJ1-2	-	TGTGCCAGCAGCCACCAACCCACTTACAGGGACTATGGCTACACCTTC	CASSHQPTYRDYGYTF
TRBV28	-	TRBJ1-1	-	TGTGCCAGCAGCACCCACAGGCTCATGAACACTGAAGCTTTCTTT	CASSTHRLMNTEAFF
TRBV9	-	TRBJ2-3	-	TGTGCCAGCAGCGTCTTAGGAAGCACAGATACGCAGTATTTT	CASSVLGSTDTQYF
TRBV5-1	-	TRBJ2-7	TRBD1	TGCGCCAGCAGCTTGGTGGGACAGGGTTACGAGCAGTACTTC	CASSLVGQGYEQYF
TRBV11-3	once	TRBJ2-1	TRBD2	TGTGCCAGCTCCCCTGGGGGGACTAGGTCTGTAAATGGGCAGTTCTTC	CASSPGGTRSVNGQFF
TRBV5-1	-	TRBJ2-7	-	TGCGCCAGCAGCCAGGAAGAGCACCCGATCTACGAGCAGTACTTC	CASSQEEHPIYEQYF
TRBV18	few	TRBJ2-3	-	TGTGCCAGCTCACCCCCGTCGGCGGACCACACAGATACGCAGTATTTT	CASSPPSADHTDTQYF
TRBV5-4	once	TRBJ2-5	-	TGTGCCAGCAGCCGGAGGGACAGCACTCAAGAGACCCAGTACTTC	CASSRRDSTQETQYF
TRBV6-5	-	TRBJ1-2	-	TGTGCCAGCAGTTATAGAGGGTTGGGCTACACCTTC	CASSYRGLGYTF
TRBV6-5	-	TRBJ2-1	-	TGTGCCAGCAGCTACCGGGACACGCGGTACAATGAGCAGTTCTTC	CASSYRDTRYNEQFF
TRBV5-6	-	TRBJ1-2	-	TGTGCCAGCAGCGACAACGTTGGAGGCTACACCTTC	CASSDNVGGYTF
TRBV4-3	-	TRBJ2-3	-	TGCGCCAGCAGCCAAGCGGGAGTTAGGACAGATACGCAGTATTTT	CASSQAGVRTDTQYF
TRBV5-4	once	TRBJ1-1	-	TGTGCCAGCAGCCGAGGGAGGGGGGGGCAACAGTCTTTGAACACTGAAGCTTTCTTT	CASSRGRGGQQSLNTEAFF
TRBV6-5	-	TRBJ2-5	-	TGTGCCAGCAGCCCCCACGGGGCCGGGGAAGAGACCCAGTACTTC	CASSPHGAGEETQYF
TRBV4-2	-	TRBJ2-3	TRBD1	TGTGCCAGCAGCCAAGAAACAGGGGGCACAGATACGCAGTATTTT	CASSQETGGTDTQYF
TRBV11-1	-	TRBJ1-1	-	TGTGCCAGCAGCTTCGGGGGCGGTGAGCTGAACACTGAAGCTTTCTTT	CASSFGGGELNTEAFF
TRBV14	-	TRBJ1-1	-	TGTGCCAGCAGCCTTTTTGCGGGGGCCGGCTGGGACACTGAAGCTTTCTTT	CASSLFAGAGWDTEAFF
TRBV15	few	TRBJ2-5	TRBD1	TGTGCCACCAGCAGAGGGGACAGAAAAGACCAAGAGACCCAGTACTTC	CATSRGDRKDQETQYF
TRBV6-1	-	TRBJ2-6	-	TGTGCCAGCAGCCCCGGCTCTGGGGCCAACGTCCTGACTTTC	CASSPGSGANVLTF
TRBV27	-	TRBJ2-7	-	TGTGCCAGCAGTCCCCGCGGGCGAACCTACGAGCAGTACTTC	CASSPRGRTYEQYF
TRBV4-2	-	TRBJ2-3	TRBD2	TGTGCCAGCAGCCGCGGAACTAGCGCAGATACGCAGTATTTT	CASSRGTSADTQYF
TRBV10-1	-	TRBJ2-3	TRBD2	TGCGCCAGCAGCAGTTCGGGGGGAGATACGCAGTATTTT	CASSSSGGDTQYF
TRBV28	-	TRBJ1-5	TRBD1	TGTGCCAGCAGGCTTCCAGCAGGGGGCGGTCAGCCCCAGCATTTT	CASRLPAGGGQPQHF
TRBV19	-	TRBJ1-1	-	TGTGCCAGTAGCAGGGGCTTCACTGAAGCTTTCTTT	CASSRGFTEAFF
TRBV29-1	-	TRBJ2-3	TRBD2	TGCAGCGTTGTGACTAGCGGATTCTCAGATACGCAGTATTTT	CSVVTSGFSDTQYF
TRBV28	-	TRBJ2-1	TRBD2	TGTGCCAGCGACAGCGGGGGCGGCGACAATGAGCAGTTCTTC	CASDSGGGDNEQFF
TRBV18	-	TRBJ2-5	-	TGTGCCAGCTCACCACCTTCAGAGAAGGCCCAGTACTTC	CASSPPSEKAQYF
TRBV27	few	TRBJ1-2	TRBD1	TGTGCCAGCAGTCCCCAGGACAGGGTCCATGGCTACACCTTC	CASSPQDRVHGYTF